The sequence of this T cell receptor (beta chain) was determined in a study of cytomegalovirus exposure and HLA in healthy donors. Overall study findings and caveats: By HLA locus, TCR association rates varied in a later analysis, with DRB1 showing the most and HLA-C the fewest. Most of the TCR beta V segments (in an earlier analysis) were productive either about 87% or about 30% of the time. Compared with the roughly 670-donor mean, an Asian-associated ancestry cluster reportedly had fewer N-insertions, according to a later analysis.

With 60 Vbeta and 13 Jbeta primers, the PCR was carried out. Libraries were prepared by immunoSEQ multiplex PCR; TCRdb keeps only in-frame clonotypes and omits some of them. This sample yields fewer than 140,000 clones, of which roughly 74% are seen a single time; 2.5% belongs to the top ten. Note on this clone: Its antigen is still unknown.

CDR1 and CDR2 (germline): SGHTS, YDEGEE. The V end was cut by 0 bases, the J end by 2 bases, with 15 bases between. The CDR3 contains 16 residues. The rearrangement links TRBV5-8 to TRBJ2-7; TRBD2 is a possible D gene (6 bases). The receptor was derived from a man aged 35-49 years in good health and CMV-seronegative. The source material was PBMCs. The chain's CDR3 is CASSLGSEGQAYEQYF. The CDR3 DNA is TGTGCCAGCAGCTTGGGATCGGAGGGGCAAGCCTACGAGCAGTACTTC.